The rows below give T cell receptor beta chains drawn from one sample of a study of cytotoxic CD8 clonotypes in ibrutinib-treated CLL. The protocol was immunoSEQ multiplex PCR, while the TCRdb copy is restricted to in-frame clones and leaves out a portion. The table has over 70,000 clones, roughly 77% seen once. Sequences were derived from PBMCs, sampled after 12 months of ibrutinib treatment. The receptors originated from a human donor with chronic lymphocytic leukemia. The CDR3 runs from the conserved cysteine through the conserved F or W. Each record gives: clone size, V gene, J gene, D gene, CDR3 protein, CDR3 DNA. The D gene is left open where the match is weak. Clone size is stated in some rows and not others, as once, few, many or a class when expanded.

NA	TRBV11-1	TRBJ2-3	NA	CASSPGLDTQYF	TGTGCCAGCAGCCCAGGGTTAGATACGCAGTATTTT
NA	TRBV5-1	TRBJ1-1	NA	CASSLPGEGTEAFF	TGCGCCAGCAGCTTACCCGGGGAAGGGACTGAAGCTTTCTTT
few	TRBV5-1	TRBJ1-1	NA	CASSLGEGLPGAEAFF	TGCGCCAGCAGCTTGGGGGAGGGCCTCCCGGGGGCTGAAGCTTTCTTT
NA	TRBV23-1	TRBJ2-1	NA	CASSQSWASSAATFF	TGCGCCAGCAGTCAATCGTGGGCAAGCTCCGCGGCCACCTTCTTC
NA	TRBV5-1	TRBJ1-2	NA	CASSLVRGAYTF	TGCGCCAGCAGCTTGGTCCGGGGCGCCTACACCTTC
few	TRBV7-3	TRBJ2-6	NA	CASSPGSNSGANVLTF	TGTGCCAGCAGCCCCGGATCTAACTCTGGGGCCAACGTCCTGACTTTC
NA	TRBV9	TRBJ2-3	NA	CASSVVGGDGDTQYF	TGTGCCAGCAGCGTAGTGGGGGGTGACGGGGATACGCAGTATTTT
NA	TRBV5-1	TRBJ2-7	NA	CASSLVGTGAYEQYF	TGCGCCAGCAGCTTGGTGGGCACGGGGGCCTACGAGCAGTACTTC
NA	TRBV19	TRBJ1-2	NA	CASSIWALPNYGYTF	TGTGCCAGTAGTATTTGGGCCCTTCCTAACTATGGCTACACCTTC
NA	TRBV6-1	TRBJ2-2	NA	CASSAGHTGELFF	TGTGCCAGCAGTGCTGGGCACACCGGGGAGCTGTTTTTT
NA	TRBV6-6	TRBJ1-2	TRBD1	CASRAGTALAYGYTF	TGTGCCAGCAGGGCCGGGACAGCTTTGGCCTATGGCTACACCTTC
once	TRBV7-9	TRBJ2-3	TRBD2	CASSSGLAAADTQYF	TGTGCCAGCAGCTCGGGACTAGCGGCTGCGGATACGCAGTATTTT
once	TRBV14	TRBJ1-3	NA	CASSPASGNTIYF	TGTGCCAGCAGCCCAGCCTCTGGAAACACCATATATTTT
NA	TRBV10-3	TRBJ2-7	TRBD1	CATGGSSYEQYF	TGTGCCACAGGGGGCAGCTCCTACGAGCAGTACTTC
NA	TRBV7-2	TRBJ2-5	NA	CASSLGHKETQYF	TGTGCCAGCAGCCTGGGGCATAAAGAGACCCAGTACTTC
NA	TRBV4-2	TRBJ2-7	NA	CASSQDWSRPTGEQYF	TGTGCCAGCAGCCAAGATTGGAGCCGCCCCACGGGCGAGCAGTACTTC
few	TRBV7-9	TRBJ1-2	TRBD1	CASSLEGASYGYTF	TGTGCCAGCAGCTTAGAGGGGGCCAGCTATGGCTACACCTTC
NA	TRBV18	TRBJ2-1	NA	CASSPRESLGFF	TGTGCCAGCTCACCACGGGAGAGTTTAGGGTTCTTC